This T cell receptor beta chain was retrieved from a study of blood T cell repertoires in COVID-19. Looking at the study overall: Samples of COVID-19 (acute and convalescent) were obtained from the United States, Italy and Spain. The analysed material was cDNA or gDNA that came from T cells, B-cell-depleted T cells, or PBMCs.

This clone was observed a few times. This CDR3 is built from 15 residues. Trimming removed 2 bases from V and 7 bases from J, with 14 bases in between. In germline, CDR1 is SGHVS, CDR2 FQNEAQ. Original handling: Reference gene primer amplification yielded estimated nucleated cell counts. This table comes from immunoSEQ multiplex PCR, and its TCRdb copy is limited to in-frame clones, with some not included. The V and J calls and clone size were taken over from that table, and D and trimming were inferred from the DNA. The data contain about 100,000 clones, under 80% of them singletons. V is TRBV7-8 and J is TRBJ1-4, with D unclear. This receptor was obtained from a man between 65 and 80 years old with active or convalescent COVID-19. Sequencing was performed on peripheral blood. The CDR3: CASSLNPQRSEKLFF. CDR3 sequence (DNA): TGTGCCAGCAGCTTAAATCCCCAGAGGAGTGAAAAACTGTTTTTT.